This section outlines one TCR beta chain sequence together with its context. The protocol was immunoSEQ multiplex PCR, while the TCRdb copy is restricted to in-frame clones and leaves out a portion. The top ten clones hold approximately 0.077% of a sample with 55,000 or so clones, more than 90% of them seen once. This sample is drawn from a study of T cells after somatic rescue of genetic block. V was pared by 7 bases and J by 10 bases, with 17 bases between. The germline V gene has CDR1 SNHLY and CDR2 FYNNEI. The CDR3 is made up of 13 amino acids. The sample comprised peripheral blood mononuclear cells (PBMCs). The sequence was collected from a child in the first two years of life. The chain links TRBV2 to TRBJ2-1; possible D gene TRBD1, 7 bases. The CDR3 loop is CASTKDRREEQFF. The CDR3 DNA reads as TGTGCCAGCACCAAGGACAGGAGGGAGGAGCAGTTCTTC.